Listed below are T cell receptor beta chains from one sample, sequenced in a study of monozygotic twins with inflammatory bowel disease. No DNA is given; TCRdb re-called the 5' RACE reads and lists each CDR3 protein once. The sample is made up of about 330,000 distinct CDR3 sequences, and the top ten hold approximately 2% of it. Source material: blood. Every receptor here comes from a human donor with ulcerative colitis or Crohn's disease, or a healthy co-twin of an affected twin (not recorded which). The CDR3 runs from the conserved cysteine through the conserved F or W. Each record gives: V gene, J gene, CDR3 protein.

>TRBV20-1|TRBJ2-3
CSARDPQAGGADTQYF
>TRBV10-3|TRBJ2-7
CAISGTDTYEQYF
>TRBV19|TRBJ2-1
CASRSGNINEQFF
>TRBV5-1|TRBJ1-6
CASSNDRDSPLHF
>TRBV7-2|TRBJ1-3
CASSLSRSGNTIYF
>TRBV14|TRBJ1-1
CASSQGLDTEAFF
>TRBV20-1|TRBJ2-3
CSARPSGDTQYF
>TRBV20-1|TRBJ2-7
CSALPGTGSYEQYF
>TRBV12-3/TRBV12-4|TRBJ2-7
CASSLVAGSLRYEQYF
>TRBV5-5|TRBJ2-3
CASSSDTDTQYF
>TRBV6-4|TRBJ2-1
CASSLTGAGGPIEQFF
>TRBV5-1|TRBJ2-2
CANSPRTGGNTGELFF
>TRBV11-2|TRBJ1-2
CASSLVGSYGYTF
>TRBV5-6|TRBJ1-4
CASSSAGQSYEKLFF
>TRBV5-5|TRBJ1-2
CASSSTPGQLNPNYGYTF
>TRBV12-3/TRBV12-4|TRBJ2-7
CASSLLGTFQPSYEQYF
>TRBV20-1|TRBJ2-3
CSARVGGTDTQYF
>TRBV4-1|TRBJ1-1
CASSQEEGGLWDTEAFF
>TRBV12-3/TRBV12-4|TRBJ2-7
CASTARREFYEQYF
>TRBV5-4|TRBJ2-5
CASSLWGDSQETQYF
>TRBV5-1|TRBJ2-1
CASSLDGPPYNEQFF
>TRBV20-1|TRBJ2-1
CSAPQPGQGYNEQFF
>TRBV29-1|TRBJ2-7
CSVELGTYEQYF
>TRBV5-5|TRBJ1-2
CASSTGTGETGYTF
>TRBV20-1|TRBJ2-2
CSARDLLNTGELFF
>TRBV5-1|TRBJ1-2
CASSLERDYGYTF
>TRBV5-1|TRBJ2-3
CASSLRGTDTQYF
>TRBV9|TRBJ2-5
CASSVGAAGESGETQYF